The clone carrying this T cell receptor beta chain was seen a few times. No antigen is known for it. These data belong to a study of blood T cells in healthy people across ages. Findings and caveats of the study: Conclusively comparing naive with antigen-experienced cells was impossible with unsorted PBMCs. Higher naive T cell percentage went strongly together with higher TCR beta diversity.

Losses at the gene ends were 5 bases for V and 2 bases for J; bases not matched to a gene: 6. The CDR3 length is 14 residues. In germline, CDR1 is SQVTM, CDR2 ANQGSEA. A second about 7 to 11 cycle PCR used barcoded and J-beta primers. TCRdb re-derived calls from the 5' RACE reads in MiXCR, one entry per CDR3 protein. The data contain approximately 790,000 distinct CDR3 sequences, 62% of them seen just once; the ten biggest clones take up 25% to 30%. The chain is built from TRBV29-1 and TRBJ2-3, with TRBD2 matching 8 bases. Sequenced: blood. The sequence was collected from a man aged 25 to 40 in good health. CDR3 in DNA: TGCAGCGTTCGGGAGGGGTCCGTCACAGATACGCAGTATTTT. This sequence encodes CSVREGSVTDTQYF.